This entry lists 17 T cell receptor beta chains sequenced from one sample in a study of blood T cell repertoires in COVID-19. This table comes from immunoSEQ multiplex PCR, and its TCRdb copy is limited to in-frame clones, with some not included. The sample yields under 300,000 clones, 82% seen once. Sample: peripheral blood. These receptors came from a woman aged 55-70 years with active or convalescent COVID-19.

The rearrangement links TRBV5-1 to TRBJ2-5; TRBD2 matches at 10 bases. After removal of 1 base from V and 1 base from J, the junction contained 4 bases not matched to a gene. CDR1 is SGHRS, CDR2 YFSETQ, per germline. The CDR3 has 16 residues. The CDR3 loop reads CASSLLAGEIQETQYF. CDR3 bases: TGCGCCAGCAGCTTGCTAGCGGGGGAAATCCAAGAGACCCAGTACTTC.

Here the CDR3 reads CASSLQTFGYTF. The CDR3 nucleotides are TGTGCCAGCAGCCTACAGACCTTCGGCTACACCTTC. V usage is TRBV6-6 and J usage is TRBJ1-2; D unclear. The CDR3 extends over 12 amino acids. V was trimmed by 6 bases and J by 8 bases, leaving 13 bases between them. From germline, CDR1 is MNHNY and CDR2 SVGAGI (reference sequence).

V usage is TRBV7-9 and J usage is TRBJ1-3; 9 bases map to TRBD1. With V trimmed by 5 bases and J by 4 bases, 6 bases remained unmatched. CDR3 length: 15 amino acids. CDR1 is SEHNR and CDR2 is FQNEAQ in the germline V gene (reference sequence). CDR3 bases: TGTGCCAGCAGCCCGCCCGGACAGGGGGGAAACACCATATATTTT. Protein sequence: CASSPPGQGGNTIYF.

The V call is TRBV5-6, the J call TRBJ2-2; D possibly corresponds to TRBD2 (6 bases). Germline CDR1 SGHDT, CDR2 YYEEEE. Trimming took off 2 bases at V and 8 bases at J, with 10 bases between the two ends. This CDR3 contains 13 residues. The CDR3 nucleotides are TGTGCCAGCAGCTTCGAGCGGGTGGGGGAGCTGTTTTTT. Amino acid sequence: CASSFERVGELFF. Using reference TRBV5-6 and TRBJ2-2 for the parts outside the CDR3, the full variable domain is DAGVTQSPTHLIKTRGQQVTLRCSPKSGHDTVSWYQQALGQGPQFIFQYYEEEERQRGNFPDRFSGHQFPNYSSELNVNALLLGDSALYLCASSFERVGELFFGEGSRLTVL.

The chain combines TRBV7-9 with TRBJ2-3; TRBD1 matches 8 bases. Germline CDR1 is SEHNR and CDR2 is FQNEAQ (reference sequence). Germline trimming cut 5 bases from V and 6 bases from J; bases unmatched to any gene: 16. This CDR3 comprises 17 residues. The CDR3: CASSRYPQGARRDTQYF. The CDR3 DNA follows: TGTGCCAGCAGCCGATACCCTCAGGGGGCCCGCCGCGATACGCAGTATTTT.

V usage is TRBV11-1 and J usage is TRBJ1-2; 9 positions agree with TRBD1. Looked up from germline, CDR1 is SGHAT and CDR2 is FQDESV (reference sequence). V lost 5 bases and J lost 7; bases outside the gene matches: 5. The CDR3 covers 13 residues. The CDR3 spells CASSARDRAGYTF. The CDR3 DNA reads as TGTGCCAGCAGCGCCCGGGACAGGGCTGGCTACACCTTC.

This clone was detected only once. This rearrangement joins TRBV6-5 to TRBJ2-7; 9 nucleotides match TRBD1. V gave up 6 bases and J gave up 3 bases; unmatched junction bases: 6. The CDR3 loop spans 14 amino acids. Germline CDR1 reads MNHEY; CDR2 reads SVGAGI. The CDR3 loop is CASRAPGQGYEQYF. As DNA, the CDR3 is TGTGCCAGCAGAGCGCCGGGACAGGGCTACGAGCAGTACTTC.

The chain is built from TRBV9 and TRBJ2-3, with 14 nucleotides matching TRBD2. The germline gives CDR1 SGDLS, CDR2 YYNGEE. The CDR3 is 15 amino acids. J gave up 9 bases and V 2 bases, and 5 bases lay outside the gene matches. CDR3 nucleotides: TGTGCCAGCAGCGTGGGACTAGCGGGGGTGGAGACGCAGTATTTT. Protein: CASSVGLAGVETQYF.

This chain joins TRBV4-2 and TRBJ2-7, with D maybe TRBD1 (6 bases). Germline assignment: CDR1 LGHNA and CDR2 YNFKEQ. Trimming removed 4 bases at V and 5 bases at J, with 15 bases between. This CDR3 has 14 residues. The CDR3 DNA is TGTGCCAGCAGCCCCACAGGGCCAGGGGACGAGCAGTACTTC. This gives the protein CASSPTGPGDEQYF.

V and J are TRBV13 and TRBJ2-2, with a weak D call TRBD2 (7 bases). CDR1 PRHDT and CDR2 FYEKMQ come from the germline V gene (reference sequence). This CDR3 contains 14 residues. CDR3 sequence (DNA): TGTGCGCATGGGCGGGGGCGCAGCACCGGGGAGCTGTTTTTT. Its translation: CAHGRGRSTGELFF.

In its sample, this clone was seen once. The chain carries TRBV6-5 and TRBJ1-2, with D perhaps matching TRBD1 (5 bases). CDR1 is MNHEY, CDR2 SVGAGI, per germline. The V end was cut by 7 bases, the J end by 4 bases, with 19 bases between. CDR3 length: 15 amino acids. The DNA for the CDR3 is TGTGCCAGCACTGGTCCCGGGGGGGGTCGCTATGGCTACACCTTC. This sequence encodes CASTGPGGGRYGYTF.

The chain has TRBV5-4 and TRBJ2-1; no reliable D call. Germline loops: CDR1 SGHNT, CDR2 YYREEE (reference sequence). The length of the CDR3 is 15 residues. The V and J ends lost 4 bases and 5 bases respectively, with 16 bases between them. The CDR3 loop is CASSPGSELHNEQFF. The DNA for the CDR3 is TGTGCCAGCAGCCCGGGTAGTGAACTACACAATGAGCAGTTCTTC. The full variable domain, rest sourced from reference TRBV5-4 and TRBJ2-1, is ETGVTQSPTHLIKTRGQQVTLRCSSQSGHNTVSWYQQALGQGPQFIFQYYREEENGRGNFPPRFSGLQFPNYSSELNVNALELDDSALYLCASSPGSELHNEQFFGPGTRLTVL.

This rearrangement joins TRBV18 to TRBJ1-4; 8 bases align to TRBD1. The germline V gene has CDR1 KGHSH and CDR2 LQKENI. This CDR3 has 13 amino acids. Trimming took 5 bases from V and 7 from J; bases not matched to a gene: 3. Here the CDR3 DNA reads TGTGCCAGCTCATCTGGACAGGGTGAAAAACTGTTTTTT. Residues: CASSSGQGEKLFF.

This chain uses TRBV11-2 with TRBJ2-3; 7 bases agree with TRBD1. The V segment lost 6 bases and the J segment 4 bases; nucleotides outside the gene matches: 4. The length of the CDR3 is 13 residues. Germline V lookup: CDR1 SGHAT, CDR2 FQNNGV. CDR3 nucleotide sequence: TGTGCCAGCAGTTTACAGGGGCCAGATACGCAGTATTTT. This encodes CASSLQGPDTQYF.

This sequence joins TRBV5-6 and TRBJ1-1; possibly TRBD1 for D (6 bases). This CDR3 has 15 amino acids. The germline V gene has CDR1 SGHDT and CDR2 YYEEEE. The ends were cut back, 0 bases at V and 3 bases at J, with 12 bases in the middle. CDR3 in amino acids: CASSLVGGEDTEAFF. CDR3 nucleotide sequence: TGTGCCAGCAGCTTGGTTGGGGGCGAGGACACTGAAGCTTTCTTT.

This chain links TRBV21-1 with TRBJ1-5; TRBD1 is the table's D call and was not checked against the DNA. TRBV21-1 is designated a pseudogene. The length of the CDR3 is 15 residues. The CDR3 sequence is CASSKAPGINQPQHF. CDR3 nucleotides: TGTGCCAGCAGCAAAGCGCCAGGGATCAATCAGCCCCAGCATTTT.

The V gene is TRBV3-1 (or the pseudogene TRBV3-2), the J gene TRBJ1-5; D perhaps matches TRBD1 (5 bases). Germline CDR1 LGHDT, CDR2 YNNKEL (reference sequence). The CDR3 totals 15 residues. V was pared by 1 base and J by 7 bases, with 14 bases between. The CDR3 loop is CASSQGGLGNQPQHF. Written as DNA, the CDR3 is TGTGCCAGCAGCCAAGGGGGACTCGGTAACCAGCCCCAGCATTTT.